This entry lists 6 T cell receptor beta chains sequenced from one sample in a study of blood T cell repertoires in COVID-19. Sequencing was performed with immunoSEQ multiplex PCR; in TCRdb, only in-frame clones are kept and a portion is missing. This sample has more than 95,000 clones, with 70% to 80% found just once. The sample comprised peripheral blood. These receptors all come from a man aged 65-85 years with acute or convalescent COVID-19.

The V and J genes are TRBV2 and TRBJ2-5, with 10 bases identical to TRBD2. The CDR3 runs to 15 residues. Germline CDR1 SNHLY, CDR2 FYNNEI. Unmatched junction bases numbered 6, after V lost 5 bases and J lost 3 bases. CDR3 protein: CASSPRTSGKETQYF. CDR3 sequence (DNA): TGTGCCAGCAGTCCGAGGACTAGCGGAAAAGAGACCCAGTACTTC.

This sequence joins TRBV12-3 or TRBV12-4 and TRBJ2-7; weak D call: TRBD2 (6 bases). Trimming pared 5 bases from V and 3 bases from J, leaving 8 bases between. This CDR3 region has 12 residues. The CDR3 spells CASSGTFYEQYF. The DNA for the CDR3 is TGTGCCAGCAGTGGGACTTTCTACGAGCAGTACTTC.

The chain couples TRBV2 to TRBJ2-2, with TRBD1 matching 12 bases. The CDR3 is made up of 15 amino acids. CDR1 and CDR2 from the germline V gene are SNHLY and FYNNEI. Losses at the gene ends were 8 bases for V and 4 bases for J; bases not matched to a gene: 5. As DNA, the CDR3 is TGTGCCAGCGGGACAGGGGGCGCGGGCACCGGGGAGCTGTTTTTT. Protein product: CASGTGGAGTGELFF.

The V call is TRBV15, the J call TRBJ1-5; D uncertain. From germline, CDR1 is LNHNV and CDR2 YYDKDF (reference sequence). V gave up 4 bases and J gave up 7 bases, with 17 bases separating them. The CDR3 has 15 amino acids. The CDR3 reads CATSMGRVDPQPQHF. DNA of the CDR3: TGTGCCACCAGCATGGGGAGAGTCGATCCCCAGCCCCAGCATTTT.

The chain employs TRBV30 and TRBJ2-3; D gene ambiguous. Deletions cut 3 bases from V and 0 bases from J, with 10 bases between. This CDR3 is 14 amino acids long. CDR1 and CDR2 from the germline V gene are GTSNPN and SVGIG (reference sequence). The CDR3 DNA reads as TGTGCCTGGAGCGAAGGAGTAAGCACAGATACGCAGTATTTT. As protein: CAWSEGVSTDTQYF.

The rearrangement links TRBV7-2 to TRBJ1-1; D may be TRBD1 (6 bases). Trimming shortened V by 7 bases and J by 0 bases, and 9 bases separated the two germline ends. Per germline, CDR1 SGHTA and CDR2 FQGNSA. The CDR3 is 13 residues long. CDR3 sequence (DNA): TGTGCCAGCATCGGACAGATGAACACTGAAGCTTTCTTT. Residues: CASIGQMNTEAFF.